The rows below give T cell receptor beta chains drawn from one sample of a study of cytomegalovirus exposure and HLA in healthy donors. Measured with immunoSEQ multiplex PCR; TCRdb has only the in-frame clones, and not every one. Of roughly 200,000 clones in the sample, less than 90% are singletons; the top ten hold 1.6%. Material: PBMCs. Every receptor here comes from a man aged 50-59 years in good health and CMV-seronegative. Each CDR3 is given with its conserved first and last residue. Fields, in order: D gene, V gene, J gene, clone size, CDR3 DNA, CDR3 protein. The D gene is left open where the match is weak. Clone size appears in some rows only: once, few, many, or a class for an expanded clone.

D: TRBD1
V: TRBV5-1
J: TRBJ1-2
size: NA
DNA: TGCGCCAGCAGCTACTACAGGGGAGATGGCTACACCTTC
CDR3: CASSYYRGDGYTF

D: NA
V: TRBV29-1
J: TRBJ2-7
size: NA
DNA: TGCAGCGTACCTAACCCAACCCAACTCGGGCAGTACTTC
CDR3: CSVPNPTQLGQYF

D: NA
V: TRBV6-1
J: TRBJ2-2
size: NA
DNA: TGTGCCAGCGCTGAGAGCGGTCCGAACACCGGGGAGCTGTTTTTT
CDR3: CASAESGPNTGELFF

D: NA
V: TRBV6-1
J: TRBJ2-3
size: NA
DNA: TGTGCCAGCAGGTCGTTCAGGGCAGTCACAGATACGCAGTATTTT
CDR3: CASRSFRAVTDTQYF

D: NA
V: TRBV7-9
J: TRBJ2-3
size: NA
DNA: TGTGCCAGCAGCCCGGGGGCAGATACGCAGTATTTT
CDR3: CASSPGADTQYF

D: NA
V: TRBV9
J: TRBJ2-3
size: NA
DNA: TGTGCCAGCAGCTCTACAGATACGCAGTATTTT
CDR3: CASSSTDTQYF

D: NA
V: TRBV7-9
J: TRBJ1-1
size: few
DNA: TGTGCCAGCAGCTTAAGTCGGTTGAACACTGAAGCTTTCTTT
CDR3: CASSLSRLNTEAFF

D: TRBD1
V: TRBV29-1
J: TRBJ2-7
size: NA
DNA: TGCAGCGTTGGGACAGGGGAAGGGCTCGAGCAGTACTTC
CDR3: CSVGTGEGLEQYF

D: NA
V: TRBV18
J: TRBJ1-4
size: NA
DNA: TGTGCCAGCTCACCAGGGGGCGCGGGTGAAAAACTGTTTTTT
CDR3: CASSPGGAGEKLFF

D: TRBD1
V: TRBV18
J: TRBJ2-7
size: NA
DNA: TGTGCCAGCTCACCCGAGGGGGCCTACTACGAGCAGTACTTC
CDR3: CASSPEGAYYEQYF

D: TRBD1
V: TRBV9
J: TRBJ1-3
size: NA
DNA: TGTGCCAGCAGCGGTGGGACAGGGGGCTCTGGAAACACCATATATTTT
CDR3: CASSGGTGGSGNTIYF

D: TRBD1
V: TRBV11-2
J: TRBJ1-5
size: NA
DNA: TGTGCCAGCAGCCCCGACAGGGATCAGCCCCAGCATTTT
CDR3: CASSPDRDQPQHF

D: TRBD2
V: TRBV7-2
J: TRBJ2-7
size: once
DNA: TGTGCCAGCAGCTCGGGACTAGTATTCAAGTACTTC
CDR3: CASSSGLVFKYF

D: NA
V: TRBV9
J: TRBJ2-5
size: NA
DNA: TGTGCCAGCAGCGTAAGCACGATTCAAGAGACCCAGTACTTC
CDR3: CASSVSTIQETQYF

D: TRBD2
V: TRBV10-3
J: TRBJ2-2
size: NA
DNA: TGTGCCGCCGCCGGACTAGGGTCCGGGGAGCTGTTTTTT
CDR3: CAAAGLGSGELFF

D: NA
V: TRBV6-6
J: TRBJ2-7
size: NA
DNA: TGTGCCAGCAGTACAACGGGAGCCCTCTCCCACGAGCAGTACTTC
CDR3: CASSTTGALSHEQYF

D: TRBD1
V: TRBV5-1
J: TRBJ1-2
size: once
DNA: TGCGCCAGCAGCTTTACCGGGACAGAGTTAGGTGGCTACACCTTC
CDR3: CASSFTGTELGGYTF

D: TRBD1
V: TRBV4-2
J: TRBJ2-2
size: NA
DNA: TGTGCCAGCAGCCCACAGGGGATAGAGACCGGGGAGCTGTTTTTT
CDR3: CASSPQGIETGELFF

D: TRBD2
V: TRBV7-2
J: TRBJ2-3
size: once
DNA: TGTGCCAGCAGCTTCGTTAGCGGGGGGGCCTCAGATACGCAGTATTTT
CDR3: CASSFVSGGASDTQYF

D: NA
V: TRBV19
J: TRBJ2-2
size: NA
DNA: TGTGCCAGTAGCGGGACTTTGGCTTACACCGGGGAGCTGTTTTTT
CDR3: CASSGTLAYTGELFF

D: TRBD1
V: TRBV6-5
J: TRBJ1-2
size: NA
DNA: TGTGCCAGCAGTTACACAGGGGGCGGGAAGGATGGCTACACCTTC
CDR3: CASSYTGGGKDGYTF

D: TRBD1
V: TRBV4-1
J: TRBJ2-6
size: NA
DNA: TGCGCCAGCAGCCGGACAGGAAGTCCTGGGGCCAACGTCCTGACTTTC
CDR3: CASSRTGSPGANVLTF

D: TRBD1
V: TRBV7-9
J: TRBJ1-4
size: NA
DNA: TGTGCCAGCAGTGCAAATCGCGGGACAGGGAATGAAAAACTGTTTTTT
CDR3: CASSANRGTGNEKLFF

D: NA
V: TRBV10-3
J: TRBJ2-1
size: few
DNA: TGTGCCATCAGAGAGCGGGACAATGAGCAGTTCTTC
CDR3: CAIRERDNEQFF

D: NA
V: TRBV6-5
J: TRBJ2-7
size: few
DNA: TGTGCCAGCAGCAAGGGGGGTAGCGGGTACGAGCAGTACTTC
CDR3: CASSKGGSGYEQYF

D: TRBD1
V: TRBV7-2
J: TRBJ2-7
size: NA
DNA: TGTGCCAGCAGCTTAGTTGGGACAGGGGTCAGCTACGAGCAGTACTTC
CDR3: CASSLVGTGVSYEQYF

D: TRBD2
V: TRBV7-9
J: TRBJ2-3
size: few
DNA: TGTGCCAGCAGCCGAGCTCGCAGCGGGGACTCCGATACGCAGTATTTT
CDR3: CASSRARSGDSDTQYF

D: TRBD1
V: TRBV5-6
J: TRBJ2-3
size: NA
DNA: TGTGCCAGCAGCCTGCCGGACAGGGGCACAGATACGCAGTATTTT
CDR3: CASSLPDRGTDTQYF

D: NA
V: TRBV21-1
J: TRBJ2-7
size: NA
DNA: TGTGCCAGCGTCAGGGACACCACCACCTACGAGCAGTACTTC
CDR3: CASVRDTTTYEQYF

D: NA
V: TRBV5-1
J: TRBJ1-2
size: once
DNA: TGCGCCAGCAGCCCGGGGGGAGCAACAAACTATGGCTACACCTTC
CDR3: CASSPGGATNYGYTF

D: NA
V: TRBV6-5
J: TRBJ1-3
size: NA
DNA: TGTGCCAGCAGCCCTGAGGCAGGGTGGGGAAACACCATATATTTT
CDR3: CASSPEAGWGNTIYF

D: NA
V: TRBV5-8
J: TRBJ2-7
size: NA
DNA: TGTGCCAGCAGCTCAGGGGAGGGGTACTCCTACGAGCAGTACTTC
CDR3: CASSSGEGYSYEQYF

D: NA
V: TRBV29-1
J: TRBJ1-1
size: NA
DNA: TGCAGCGGCAAGACAGGAAACACTGAAGCTTTCTTT
CDR3: CSGKTGNTEAFF

D: NA
V: TRBV5-1
J: TRBJ1-5
size: NA
DNA: TGCGCCAGCAGCTTGCAGGGTAATCAGCCCCAGCATTTT
CDR3: CASSLQGNQPQHF

D: NA
V: TRBV7-9
J: TRBJ2-6
size: NA
DNA: TGTGCCAGCAGCTTTTTGTACTCTGGGGCCAACGTCCTGACTTTC
CDR3: CASSFLYSGANVLTF

D: NA
V: TRBV4-1
J: TRBJ2-7
size: NA
DNA: TGCGCTAAGGGAGGGGGCGAGCAGTACTTC
CDR3: CAKGGGEQYF

D: TRBD2
V: TRBV7-2
J: TRBJ2-3
size: NA
DNA: TGTGCCAGCAGCTTAGCGGGACTAGCGGGGGGTCGCACAGATACGCAGTATTTT
CDR3: CASSLAGLAGGRTDTQYF

D: NA
V: TRBV2
J: TRBJ2-2
size: NA
DNA: TGTGCCCTAAAGGAGGGCGAGCCCGGGGAGCTGTTTTTT
CDR3: CALKEGEPGELFF

D: TRBD2
V: TRBV10-3
J: TRBJ2-5
size: NA
DNA: TGTGCCATCAGCCGGGAGGGGGTTGGAGAGACCCAGTACTTC
CDR3: CAISREGVGETQYF

D: NA
V: TRBV4-1
J: TRBJ1-2
size: NA
DNA: TGCGCCAGCGGCGACAGTTTCTATGGCTACACCTTC
CDR3: CASGDSFYGYTF

D: NA
V: TRBV5-5
J: TRBJ1-5
size: once
DNA: TGTGCCAGCAGCTTGGGGGGAGTTAGCAATCAGCCCCAGCATTTT
CDR3: CASSLGGVSNQPQHF

D: NA
V: TRBV9
J: TRBJ2-3
size: NA
DNA: TGTGCCAGCAATATCCGGGGGGATACGCAGTATTTT
CDR3: CASNIRGDTQYF

D: NA
V: TRBV9
J: TRBJ2-1
size: NA
DNA: TGTGCCAGCAGCTCAGGGGGGTCGTCCTACAATGAGCAGTTCTTC
CDR3: CASSSGGSSYNEQFF

D: NA
V: TRBV5-1
J: TRBJ1-1
size: NA
DNA: TGCGCCAGCAGCTTGGCTGCAGGGCGAGGGAACACTGAAGCTTTCTTT
CDR3: CASSLAAGRGNTEAFF

D: TRBD1
V: TRBV5-4
J: TRBJ2-5
size: NA
DNA: TGTGCCAGCAGCCCTATAACCGGGACAGGGAAAGAGACCCAGTACTTC
CDR3: CASSPITGTGKETQYF

D: TRBD1
V: TRBV5-1
J: TRBJ1-2
size: few
DNA: TGCGCCAGCAGCGCCAACAGGGACAGCCAAAACTATGGCTACACCTTC
CDR3: CASSANRDSQNYGYTF

D: TRBD1
V: TRBV7-8
J: TRBJ1-2
size: few
DNA: TGTGCCAGCAGCACAGACGAGAGGGGGCAACGATGGGGCTACACCTTC
CDR3: CASSTDERGQRWGYTF

D: NA
V: TRBV14
J: TRBJ1-2
size: NA
DNA: TGTGCCAGCAGCCAAGATGTGGGACACTTCTATGGCTACACCTTC
CDR3: CASSQDVGHFYGYTF

D: TRBD2
V: TRBV7-3
J: TRBJ2-3
size: NA
DNA: TGTGCCAGCAGCTTAGCGGGAGGGAGCACAGATACGCAGTATTTT
CDR3: CASSLAGGSTDTQYF